This TCR beta chain was sequenced during a study of T-cell reconstitution after alpha-beta-depleted transplantation in children (TCRdb year 2016). For the wider study: The study quantitatively tracked T-cell immune reconstitution after TCRalphabeta/CD19-depleted allogeneic hematopoietic cell transplantation in children using TCR repertoire profiling.

What the study reported, not specific to this receptor: Apparently early alphabetaT-cell count recovery about two months after transplant reportedly relied on only several hundred rapidly expanded clones derived from non-depleted graft cells. In some patients, the high TCRbeta diversity seen at day 60 was put down to recipient T cells and intrathymic progenitors that had survived conditioning. The frequencies of hyperexpanded clones fell over the following months, and after one year, T-cell counts and TCRbeta diversity were mostly attributed to newly produced T cells.

The CDR3 starts with the cysteine, ends with the phenylalanine, and has 16 residues. The CDR3 DNA has 48 bases and is translated from base 1. Between the V and J ends, shortened by 0 bases and 2 bases respectively, the junction contains 11 bases. CDR1 and CDR2, looked up from the germline V gene, are SGHRS and YFSETQ. The sample's treatment or condition label, in plain terms: allogeneic hematopoietic cell transplantation with graft depleted of TCRalphabeta T cells and CD19 B cells. TCRalphabeta/CD19-depleted allogeneic hematopoietic cell grafts were given to the transplant recipients, all of whom were children. Libraries were made using PCR. Sequenced on an Illumina HiSeq 2500. TCR libraries were prepared with molecular barcoding, using unique molecular identifiers to normalize TCRbeta repertoire quantification. Clones were called with MiXCR by TCRdb after fastp trimmed the public reads at Q25, and only in-frame beta chains were retained. Merged by CDR3 protein, the rows form single entries marked with the most common genes and DNA. This sample is represented by over 200,000 distinct CDR3 sequences; 7% to 9% of them were singletons. The top ten clones comprise 35% to 45% of the sample.

This clonotype was seen a handful of times. It lacks a known antigen. No base quality information exists; no much larger clone differs at one position. The clonotype originates from a male patient under 10 years old who had a stem cell transplant for acute myeloid leukemia, so the T cells may come from the graft donor. The sample consisted of PBMCs, mostly from graft donor cells, taken 360 days after TCRalphabeta/CD19-depleted stem cell transplant. The chain uses TRBV5-1 and TRBJ2-2; a weak D assignment points to TRBD2 (6 bases agree). The CDR3 protein is CASSLEAGRNTGELFF. The nucleotide sequence is TGCGCCAGCAGCTTGGAGGCGGGACGTAACACCGGGGAGCTGTTTTTT.